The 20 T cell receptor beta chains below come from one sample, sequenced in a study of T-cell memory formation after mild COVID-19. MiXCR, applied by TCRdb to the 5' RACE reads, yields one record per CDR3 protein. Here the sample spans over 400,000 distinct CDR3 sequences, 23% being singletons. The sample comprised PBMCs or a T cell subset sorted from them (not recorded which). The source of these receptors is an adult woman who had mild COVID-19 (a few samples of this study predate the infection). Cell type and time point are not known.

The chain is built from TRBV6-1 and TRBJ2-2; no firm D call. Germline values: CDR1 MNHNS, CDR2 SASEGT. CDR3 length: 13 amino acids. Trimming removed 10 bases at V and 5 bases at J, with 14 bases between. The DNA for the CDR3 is TGTGCCACCTCTCTCGGCCGGACCGGGGAGCTGTTTTTT. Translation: CATSLGRTGELFF.

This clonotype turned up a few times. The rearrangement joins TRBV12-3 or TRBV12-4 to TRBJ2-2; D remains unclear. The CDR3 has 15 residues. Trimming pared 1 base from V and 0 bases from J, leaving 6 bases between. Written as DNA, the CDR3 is TGTGCCAGCAGTTTAGGCAGAACGAACACCGGGGAGCTGTTTTTT. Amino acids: CASSLGRTNTGELFF.

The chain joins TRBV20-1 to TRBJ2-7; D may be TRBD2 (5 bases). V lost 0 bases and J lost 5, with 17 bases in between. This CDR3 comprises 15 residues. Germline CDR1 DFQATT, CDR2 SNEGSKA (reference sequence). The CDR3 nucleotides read TGCAGTGCTAGAGATCGAACTAGTCCGGGAAACGAGCAGTACTTC. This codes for CSARDRTSPGNEQYF.

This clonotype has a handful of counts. CDR3 in amino acids: CASSYKPGFTDTQYF. In DNA, the CDR3 is TGTGCCAGCAGTTATAAACCGGGATTCACAGATACGCAGTATTTT. This chain joins TRBV6-6 and TRBJ2-3; D might be TRBD2 (5 bases). CDR3 length equals 15 residues. The germline gives CDR1 MNHNY, CDR2 SVGAGI (reference sequence). Between the trimmed V and J ends, which lost 3 bases and 2 bases, there was a span of 12 bases.

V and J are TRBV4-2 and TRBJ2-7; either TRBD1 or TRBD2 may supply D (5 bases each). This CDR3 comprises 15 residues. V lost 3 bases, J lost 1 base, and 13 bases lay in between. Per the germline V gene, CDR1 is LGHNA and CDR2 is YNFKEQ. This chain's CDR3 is CASSHPGSLSYEQYF. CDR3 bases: TGTGCCAGCAGCCACCCAGGGAGTTTATCCTACGAGCAGTACTTC.

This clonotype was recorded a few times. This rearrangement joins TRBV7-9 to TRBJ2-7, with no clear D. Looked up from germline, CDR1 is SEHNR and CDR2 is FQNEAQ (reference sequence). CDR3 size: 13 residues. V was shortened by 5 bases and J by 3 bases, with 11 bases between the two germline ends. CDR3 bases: TGTGCCAGCAGCCCGATGGTCTACTACGAGCAGTACTTC. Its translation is CASSPMVYYEQYF.

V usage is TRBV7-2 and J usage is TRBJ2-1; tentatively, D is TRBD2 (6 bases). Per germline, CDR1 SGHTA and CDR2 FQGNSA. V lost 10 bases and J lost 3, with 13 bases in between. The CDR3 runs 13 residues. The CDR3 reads CATTSSLYNEQFF. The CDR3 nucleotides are TGTGCCACCACTAGCAGTCTCTACAATGAGCAGTTCTTC. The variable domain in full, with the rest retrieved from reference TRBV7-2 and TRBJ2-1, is GAGVSQSPSNKVTEKGKDVELRCDPISGHTALYWYRQSLGQGLEFLIYFQGNSAPDKSGLPSDRFSAERTGGSVSTLTIQRTQQEDSAVYLCATTSSLYNEQFFGPGTRLTVL.

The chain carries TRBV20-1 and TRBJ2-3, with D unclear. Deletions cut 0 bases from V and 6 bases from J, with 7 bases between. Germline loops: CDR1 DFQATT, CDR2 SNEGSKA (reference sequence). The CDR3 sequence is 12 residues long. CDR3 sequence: CSARDPWDTQYF. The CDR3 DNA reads TGCAGTGCTAGAGATCCCTGGGATACGCAGTATTTT.

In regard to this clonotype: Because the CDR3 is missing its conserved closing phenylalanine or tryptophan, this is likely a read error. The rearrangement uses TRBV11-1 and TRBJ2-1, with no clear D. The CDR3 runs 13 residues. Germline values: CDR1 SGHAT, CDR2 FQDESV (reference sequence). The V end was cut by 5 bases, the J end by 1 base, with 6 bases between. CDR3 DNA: TGTGCCAGCAGCGCCACTTCCTACAATGAGCAGTTCTTA. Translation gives CASSATSYNEQFL.

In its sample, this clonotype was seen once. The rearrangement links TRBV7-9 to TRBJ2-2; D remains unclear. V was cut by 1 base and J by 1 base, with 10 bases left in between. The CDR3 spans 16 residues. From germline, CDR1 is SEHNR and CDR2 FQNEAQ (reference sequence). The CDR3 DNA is TGTGCCAGCAGCTTAGAAATATGGGAGAACACCGGGGAGCTGTTTTTT. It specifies CASSLEIWENTGELFF.

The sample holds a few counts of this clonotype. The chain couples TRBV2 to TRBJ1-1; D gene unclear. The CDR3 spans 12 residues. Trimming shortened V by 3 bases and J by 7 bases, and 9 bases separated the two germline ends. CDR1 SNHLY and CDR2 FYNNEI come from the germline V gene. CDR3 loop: CASSDQWGEAFF. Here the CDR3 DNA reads TGTGCCAGCAGTGATCAATGGGGTGAAGCTTTCTTT.

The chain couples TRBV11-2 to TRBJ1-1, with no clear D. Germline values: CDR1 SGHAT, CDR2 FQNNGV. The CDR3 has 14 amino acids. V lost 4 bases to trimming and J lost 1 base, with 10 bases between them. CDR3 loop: CASSSLVGNTEAFF. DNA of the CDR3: TGTGCCAGCAGCTCTTTGGTAGGGAACACTGAAGCTTTCTTT.

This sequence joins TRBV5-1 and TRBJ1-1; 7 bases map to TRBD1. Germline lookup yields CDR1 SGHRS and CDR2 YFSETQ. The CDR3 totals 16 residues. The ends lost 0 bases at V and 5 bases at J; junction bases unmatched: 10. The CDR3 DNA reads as TGCGCCAGCAGCTTGGAGACAGGGAGACTGGGGACTGAAGCTTTCTTT. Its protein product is CASSLETGRLGTEAFF.

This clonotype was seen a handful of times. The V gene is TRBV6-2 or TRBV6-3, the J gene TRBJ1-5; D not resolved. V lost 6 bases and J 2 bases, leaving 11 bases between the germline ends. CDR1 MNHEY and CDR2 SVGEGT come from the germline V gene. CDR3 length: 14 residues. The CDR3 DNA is TGTGCCAGCAGGCGTTCAGAGGGCAATCAGCCCCAGCATTTT. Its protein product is CASRRSEGNQPQHF.

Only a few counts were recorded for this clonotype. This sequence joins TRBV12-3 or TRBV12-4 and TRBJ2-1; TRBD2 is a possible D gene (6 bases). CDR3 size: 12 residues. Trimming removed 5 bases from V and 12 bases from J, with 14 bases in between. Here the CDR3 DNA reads TGTGCCAGCAGTCCGGGAGTTTTAGGGCAGTTCTTC. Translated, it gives CASSPGVLGQFF.

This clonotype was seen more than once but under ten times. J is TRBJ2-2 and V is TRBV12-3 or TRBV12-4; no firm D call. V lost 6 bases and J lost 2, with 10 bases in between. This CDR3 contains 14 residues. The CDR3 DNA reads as TGTGCCAGCAGATACAGTGGAAACACCGGGGAGCTGTTTTTT. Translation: CASRYSGNTGELFF.

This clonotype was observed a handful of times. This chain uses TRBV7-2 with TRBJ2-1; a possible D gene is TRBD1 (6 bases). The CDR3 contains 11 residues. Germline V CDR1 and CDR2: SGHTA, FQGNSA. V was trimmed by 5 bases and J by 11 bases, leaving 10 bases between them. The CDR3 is CASSLTGQQFF. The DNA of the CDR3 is TGTGCCAGCAGCCTGACAGGCCAGCAGTTCTTC.

CDR3 amino acids: CASSPAARVPDTQYF. In nucleotides, the CDR3 is TGTGCCAGCTCACCAGCGGCCAGGGTACCAGATACGCAGTATTTT. The chain employs TRBV18 and TRBJ2-3; tentatively, D is TRBD1 (5 bases). The ends were cut back, 2 bases at V and 4 bases at J, with 13 bases in the middle. This CDR3 comprises 15 residues. Germline V CDR1 and CDR2: KGHSH, LQKENI.

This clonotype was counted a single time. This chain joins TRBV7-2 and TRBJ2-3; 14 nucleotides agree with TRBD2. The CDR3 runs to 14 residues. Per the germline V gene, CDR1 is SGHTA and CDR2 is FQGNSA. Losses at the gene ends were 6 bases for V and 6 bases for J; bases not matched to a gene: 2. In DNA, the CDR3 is TGTGCCAGCAGATGGACTAGCGGGAGGGATACGCAGTATTTT. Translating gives CASRWTSGRDTQYF.

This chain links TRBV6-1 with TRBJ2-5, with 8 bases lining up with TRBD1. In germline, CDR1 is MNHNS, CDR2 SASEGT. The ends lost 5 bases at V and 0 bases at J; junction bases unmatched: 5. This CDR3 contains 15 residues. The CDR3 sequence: CASSLGQGNQETQYF. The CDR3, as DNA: TGTGCCAGCAGTCTCGGACAGGGCAACCAAGAGACCCAGTACTTC.